The clone carrying this T cell receptor beta chain occurred a few times. Authors' processing steps: Cell counts per sample came from amplifying reference gene primers. Assay used: immunoSEQ multiplex PCR; TCRdb lists only in-frame clones, some missing. V and J calls and clone size are copied from that table; D and trimming were computed from the DNA. The table lists roughly 190,000 clones, 75% to 90% of them singletons. The data were taken from a study of blood T cell repertoires in COVID-19. Background on the study: From the United States, Italy and Spain came samples of acute and convalescent COVID-19. PBMCs, B-cell-depleted T cells, or T cells were the source of the cDNA or gDNA that made up the material.

Germline assignment: CDR1 MDHEN and CDR2 SYDVKM. The CDR3 is 13 amino acids. Trimming cost V 2 bases and J 7 bases, with 6 bases left between them. The sample taken for sequencing was peripheral blood. This receptor was identified in an older woman with acute or convalescent COVID-19. This chain uses TRBV28 with TRBJ1-6; D is ambiguous. Written as DNA, the CDR3 is TGTGCCAGCAGTTTAGTGGGCAATTCACCCCTCCACTTT. It specifies CASSLVGNSPLHF.